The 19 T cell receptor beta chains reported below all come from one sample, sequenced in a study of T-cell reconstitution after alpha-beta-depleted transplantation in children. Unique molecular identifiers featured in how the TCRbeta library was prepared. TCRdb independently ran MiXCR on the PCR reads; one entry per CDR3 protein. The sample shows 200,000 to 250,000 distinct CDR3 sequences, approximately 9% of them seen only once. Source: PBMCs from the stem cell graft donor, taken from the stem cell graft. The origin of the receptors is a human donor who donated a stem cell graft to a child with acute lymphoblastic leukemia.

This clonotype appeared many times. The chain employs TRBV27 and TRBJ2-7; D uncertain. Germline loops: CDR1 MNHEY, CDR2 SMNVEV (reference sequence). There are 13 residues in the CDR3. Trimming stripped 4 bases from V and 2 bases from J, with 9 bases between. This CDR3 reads CASSSRVTYEQYF. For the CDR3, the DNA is TGTGCCAGCAGTTCCCGGGTCACCTACGAGCAGTACTTC.

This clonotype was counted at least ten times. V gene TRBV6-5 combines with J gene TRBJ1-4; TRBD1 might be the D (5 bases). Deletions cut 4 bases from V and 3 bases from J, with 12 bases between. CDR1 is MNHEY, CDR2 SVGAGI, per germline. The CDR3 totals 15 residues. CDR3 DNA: TGTGCCAGCAGTTCGGAACAGGTTGCTAATGAAAAACTGTTTTTT. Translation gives CASSSEQVANEKLFF.

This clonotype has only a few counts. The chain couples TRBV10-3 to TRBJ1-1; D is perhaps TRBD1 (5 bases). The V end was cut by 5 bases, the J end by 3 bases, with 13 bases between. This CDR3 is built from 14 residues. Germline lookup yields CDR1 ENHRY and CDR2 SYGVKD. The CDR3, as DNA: TGTGCCATCAGTCCCATCACAGGAGACACTGAAGCTTTCTTT. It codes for CAISPITGDTEAFF.

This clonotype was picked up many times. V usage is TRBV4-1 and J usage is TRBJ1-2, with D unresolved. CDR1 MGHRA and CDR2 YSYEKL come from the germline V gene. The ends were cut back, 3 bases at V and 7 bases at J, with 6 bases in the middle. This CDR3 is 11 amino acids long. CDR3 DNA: TGCGCCAGCAGCCATCGGGGTGGCTACACCTTC. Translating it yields CASSHRGGYTF.

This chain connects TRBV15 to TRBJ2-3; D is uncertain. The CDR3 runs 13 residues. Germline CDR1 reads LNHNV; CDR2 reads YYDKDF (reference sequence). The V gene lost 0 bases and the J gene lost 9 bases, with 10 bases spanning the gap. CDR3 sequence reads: CATSRDFTVTQYF. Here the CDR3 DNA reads TGTGCCACCAGCAGAGATTTCACCGTAACGCAGTATTTT.

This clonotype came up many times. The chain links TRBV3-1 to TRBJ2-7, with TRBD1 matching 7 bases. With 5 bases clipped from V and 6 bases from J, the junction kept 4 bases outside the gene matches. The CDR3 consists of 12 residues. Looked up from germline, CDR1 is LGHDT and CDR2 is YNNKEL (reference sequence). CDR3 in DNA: TGTGCCAGCAGCTCTTCAGGGGGCGAGCAGTACTTC. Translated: CASSSSGGEQYF.

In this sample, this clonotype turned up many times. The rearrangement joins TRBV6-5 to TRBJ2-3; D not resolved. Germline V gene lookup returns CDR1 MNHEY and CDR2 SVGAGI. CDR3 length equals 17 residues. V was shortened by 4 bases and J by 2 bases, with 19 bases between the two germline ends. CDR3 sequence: CASSSLDAFRNTDTQYF. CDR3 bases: TGTGCCAGCAGTTCACTCGACGCCTTTAGGAACACAGATACGCAGTATTTT.

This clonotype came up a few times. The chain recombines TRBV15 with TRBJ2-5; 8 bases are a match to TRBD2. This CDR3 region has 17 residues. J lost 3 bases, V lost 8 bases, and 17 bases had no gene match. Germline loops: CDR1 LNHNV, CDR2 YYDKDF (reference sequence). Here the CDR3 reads CATGNRGRRGDEETQYF. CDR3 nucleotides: TGTGCCACCGGAAACCGGGGTAGGCGGGGGGACGAAGAGACCCAGTACTTC.

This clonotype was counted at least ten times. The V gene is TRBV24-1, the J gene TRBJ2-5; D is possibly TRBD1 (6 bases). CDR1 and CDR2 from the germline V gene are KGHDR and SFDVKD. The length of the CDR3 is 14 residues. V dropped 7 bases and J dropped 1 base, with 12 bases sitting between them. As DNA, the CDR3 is TGTGCCACCAGCCAAACAGGGCTCCAAGAGACCCAGTACTTC. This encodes CATSQTGLQETQYF.

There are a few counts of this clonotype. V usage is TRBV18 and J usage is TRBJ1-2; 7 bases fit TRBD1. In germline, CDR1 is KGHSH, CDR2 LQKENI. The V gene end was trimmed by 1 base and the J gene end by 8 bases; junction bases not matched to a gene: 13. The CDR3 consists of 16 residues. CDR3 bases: TGTGCCAGCTCACCACAAGAGATGACAGGGTCTCACGGCTACACCTTC. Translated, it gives CASSPQEMTGSHGYTF.

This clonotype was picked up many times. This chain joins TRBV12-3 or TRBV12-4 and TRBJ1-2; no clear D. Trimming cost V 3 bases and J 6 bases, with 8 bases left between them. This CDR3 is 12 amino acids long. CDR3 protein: CASSLTGNGYTF. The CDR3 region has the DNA TGTGCCAGCAGTTTGACGGGAAATGGCTACACCTTC.

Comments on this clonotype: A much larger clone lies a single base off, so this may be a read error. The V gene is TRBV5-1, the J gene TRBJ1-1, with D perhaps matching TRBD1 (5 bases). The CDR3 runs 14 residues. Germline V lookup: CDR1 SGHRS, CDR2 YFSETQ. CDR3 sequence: CASAFGGMNPEAFF. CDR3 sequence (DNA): TGCGCCAGTGCCTTCGGGGGGATGAACCCTGAAGCTTTCTTT.

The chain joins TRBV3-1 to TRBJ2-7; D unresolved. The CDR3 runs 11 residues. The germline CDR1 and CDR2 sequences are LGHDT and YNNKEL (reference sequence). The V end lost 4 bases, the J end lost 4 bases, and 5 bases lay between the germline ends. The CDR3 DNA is TGTGCCAGCAGCCGTAAATACGAGCAGTACTTC. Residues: CASSRKYEQYF.

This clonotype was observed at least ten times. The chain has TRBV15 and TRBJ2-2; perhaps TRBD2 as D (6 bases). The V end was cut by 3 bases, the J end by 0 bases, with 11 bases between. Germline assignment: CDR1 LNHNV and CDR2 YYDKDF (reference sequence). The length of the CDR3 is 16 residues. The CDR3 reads CATSSLRGANTGELFF. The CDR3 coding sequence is TGTGCCACCAGCAGCCTGCGGGGCGCGAACACCGGGGAGCTGTTTTTT.

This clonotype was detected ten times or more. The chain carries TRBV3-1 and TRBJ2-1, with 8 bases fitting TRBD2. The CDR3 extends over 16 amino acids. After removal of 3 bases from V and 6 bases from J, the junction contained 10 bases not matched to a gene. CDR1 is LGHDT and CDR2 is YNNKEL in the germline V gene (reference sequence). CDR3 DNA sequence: TGTGCCAGCAGCCAGGGCACCAGCGGGGGCCGCAATGAGCAGTTCTTC. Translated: CASSQGTSGGRNEQFF.

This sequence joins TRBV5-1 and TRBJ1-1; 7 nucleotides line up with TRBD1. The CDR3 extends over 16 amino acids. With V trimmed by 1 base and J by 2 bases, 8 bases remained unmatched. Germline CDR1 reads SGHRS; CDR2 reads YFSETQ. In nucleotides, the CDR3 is TGCGCCAGCAGCTTGAGGCAGGGGGTTGGAAACACTGAAGCTTTCTTT. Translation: CASSLRQGVGNTEAFF.

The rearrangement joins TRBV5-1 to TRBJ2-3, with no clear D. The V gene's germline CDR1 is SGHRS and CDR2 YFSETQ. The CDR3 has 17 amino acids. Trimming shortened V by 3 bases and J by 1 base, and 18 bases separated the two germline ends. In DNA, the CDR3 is TGCGCCAGCAGCTATTGGACCAGTGGTTCGCGCACAGATACGCAGTATTTT. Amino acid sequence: CASSYWTSGSRTDTQYF. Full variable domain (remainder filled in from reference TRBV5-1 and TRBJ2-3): KAGVTQTPRYLIKTRGQQVTLSCSPISGHRSVSWYQQTPGQGLQFLFEYFSETQRNKGNFPGRFSGRQFSNSRSEMNVSTLELGDSALYLCASSYWTSGSRTDTQYFGPGTRLTVL.

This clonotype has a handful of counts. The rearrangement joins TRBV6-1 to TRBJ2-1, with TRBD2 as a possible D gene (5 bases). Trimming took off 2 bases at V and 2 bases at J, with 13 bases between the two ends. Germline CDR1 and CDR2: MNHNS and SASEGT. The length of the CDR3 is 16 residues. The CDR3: CASSESPGMAYNEQFF. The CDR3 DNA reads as TGTGCCAGCAGTGAATCGCCGGGGATGGCCTACAATGAGCAGTTCTTC.

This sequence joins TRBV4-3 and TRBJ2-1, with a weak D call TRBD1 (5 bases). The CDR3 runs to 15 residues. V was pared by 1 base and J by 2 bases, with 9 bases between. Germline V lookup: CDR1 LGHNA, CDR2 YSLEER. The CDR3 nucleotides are TGCGCCAGCAGCCAAGGTGACAGTACCTACAATGAGCAGTTCTTC. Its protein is CASSQGDSTYNEQFF.